The rows below give T cell receptor beta chains drawn from one sample of a study of OX40 agonist ivuxolimab in advanced cancers. Clones were read by immunoSEQ multiplex PCR, and TCRdb kept only the in-frame ones, dropping some. The table lists about 61,000 clones, around 83% of them singletons. Here the sequenced sample was CD4+ or CD8+ T cells sorted from blood, taken in a trial of the OX40 agonist ivuxolimab. The receptor source for this set is an adult with an advanced solid tumor such as melanoma, head and neck, liver or kidney cancer. Both conserved end residues are trimmed from each CDR3. Fields, in order: V gene, D gene, clone size, CDR3 protein. The D gene is left open where the match is weak. The size of a clone is reported for some rows only, either as once, few or many, or as a class for expanded clones.

TRBV27 | TRBD1 | - | ASRTGSNSPLH
TRBV25-1 | - | - | ASSTDISSTDTQY
TRBV15 | - | - | ATSKGKETQY
TRBV5-8 | TRBD1 | - | ASSTPGQGLDTQY
TRBV7-3 | - | - | ASSLRPGRMNTEAF
TRBV25-1 | - | once | ASSERERTPQETQY
TRBV25-1 | - | - | ASSELDWNNEQF
TRBV9 | - | - | ASSVPGLYGYT
TRBV18 | TRBD1 | once | ASSPGQPRVETQY
TRBV2 | - | - | ASSQGLSQPQH
TRBV7-8 | - | - | ASSKGQYNEKLF
TRBV19 | - | - | ASSNGGWAEQY
TRBV2 | - | - | ASSEPGKSSGANVLT
TRBV6-1 | TRBD1 | - | ASSEATGVRSEQY
TRBV5-1 | TRBD2 | - | ASSGGLDYEQY
TRBV6-6 | TRBD1 | once | ASSYDRGVYNEQF
TRBV19 | - | - | ASKTGFYSNQPQH
TRBV11-2 | - | - | ASSLGRGPTEAF
TRBV7-3 | TRBD2 | - | ASSTGLAGNEQF
TRBV27 | TRBD1 | - | ASRDSYYTGELF
TRBV19 | TRBD1 | few | ASSMTGTGYLNQPQH
TRBV7-2 | - | - | ASSSRLIGRDTQY
TRBV2 | - | - | ASSGEETQY
TRBV7-9 | TRBD1 | - | ASSRTGGGTDTQY
TRBV2 | - | - | ASRRDSSSYEQY
TRBV7-9 | - | - | ASSSEETQY
TRBV5-6 | - | few | ASSLGDREQY
TRBV29-1 | TRBD1 | - | SPDRGYNSPLH
TRBV7-9 | - | - | ASSLGDINTGELF
TRBV15 | TRBD1 | once | ATTGGLDQETQY
TRBV27 | - | once | ASSLDRVSNQPQH
TRBV6-1 | TRBD2 | - | ASSEPPPLAGGPIAKNIQY
TRBV5-4 | TRBD1 | - | ASSLERQGQETQY
TRBV2 | TRBD1 | few | ASIPDRLDSPLH
TRBV27 | - | - | ASSADRYNEQF
TRBV5-6 | - | - | ASSRWGNEQF
TRBV19 | TRBD1 | - | ASSRDSIQFNQPQH
TRBV5-4 | - | - | ASSLDWGLANTGELF
TRBV11-2 | - | - | ASSLARERASSGYT
TRBV7-9 | TRBD1 | - | ASSFYSGTGGEGYT
TRBV7-2 | - | - | ASSLVIFGAVYGYT
TRBV18 | TRBD1 | - | ASSPLDRGSTEAF
TRBV6-6 | TRBD1 | - | ASRAGQVNQPQH
TRBV6-5 | - | - | ASSYSWQGVGYT
TRBV11-1 | TRBD1 | - | ASSNDRADEQF
TRBV7-9 | TRBD2 | - | ASSPVASGGKETQY
TRBV7-9 | - | - | ASSPPVETAH
TRBV5-4 | TRBD2 | - | ASSLRSGGAQGDTQY
TRBV13 | - | - | ASSSLGTQY
TRBV4-2 | TRBD2 | - | ASSHVAGGRADTQY
TRBV5-4 | - | - | ASSLGTLSSTDTQY
TRBV11-3 | - | - | ASSLVTGTEAF
TRBV5-1 | TRBD2 | - | ASSLGLAGGRMAQY
TRBV27 | - | - | ASHSQGSYEQY